This T cell receptor beta chain came from a study of monozygotic twins with inflammatory bowel disease. No DNA is given; TCRdb re-called the 5' RACE reads and lists each CDR3 protein once. The sample has roughly 100,000 distinct CDR3 sequences. Study-wide results and caveats: Support was absent for any single strong signal or clonotype linked to IBD.

Details on this clonotype: Its antigen is as yet unknown.

In germline, CDR1 is SGHRS, CDR2 YFSETQ. The CDR3 covers 14 residues. This rearrangement joins TRBV5-1 to TRBJ1-1. The sequence was collected from a human donor with ulcerative colitis or Crohn's disease, or a healthy co-twin of an affected twin (not recorded which). Sequencing was performed on blood. CDR3 amino acids: CASSLWSENTEAFF.